The following is a TCR beta chain sequence with its context. The antigen remains unidentified. The library was made from cDNA and included unique molecular identifiers. TCRdb re-derived calls from the PCR reads in MiXCR, one entry per CDR3 protein. The repertoire holds roughly 400,000 distinct CDR3 sequences, with approximately 42% as singletons. The V segment lost 0 bases and the J segment 7 bases; nucleotides outside the gene matches: 18. The CDR3 contains 19 residues. CDR1 is MGHRA, CDR2 YSYEKL, per germline. The data were taken from a study of post-analysis software for immune sequencing data. Whole-study findings and limits: When patients were compared with controls, a handful of TRBV segments were more frequent, TRBV5-6, TRBV5-1 and TRBV20-1 among them.

The source is a girl aged 2 to 10 with multiple sclerosis. The rearrangement uses TRBV4-1 and TRBJ2-5; 9 bases fit TRBD2. Sequencing was carried out using blood. The CDR3, as DNA: TGCGCCAGCAGCCAAGAGGGCTTACGCGGGAGGGCGTGTGAAGGGACCCAGTACTTC. It encodes CASSQEGLRGRACEGTQYF.